The sequence of this TCR beta chain was determined in a study of preoperative IRX-2 immunotherapy in early breast cancer. Sequencing was performed with immunoSEQ multiplex PCR; in TCRdb, only in-frame clones are kept and a portion is missing. Among 35,000 to 40,000 clones, roughly 82% were seen once, and the ten largest hold about 1.5%. V lost 8 bases to trimming and J lost 0 bases; unmatched junction nucleotides: 6. CDR1 and CDR2 (germline): WNHNN, SYGVQD (reference sequence). This CDR3 has 17 residues. Treatment: preoperative locoregional IRX-2 cytokine immunotherapy. The sample here was lymph node tissue, taken after IRX-2 immunotherapy. The chain has TRBV10-1 and TRBJ2-2; 13 nucleotides align to TRBD2. The sequence was collected from a human donor with breast cancer. This CDR3 is CASARTSGGANTGELFF. The CDR3 DNA reads as TGCGCCAGCGCTAGGACTAGCGGGGGTGCGAACACCGGGGAGCTGTTTTTT.